The TCR beta chain under discussion was sequenced for a study of blood T cell repertoires in COVID-19. Sequencing was performed with immunoSEQ multiplex PCR; in TCRdb, only in-frame clones are kept and a portion is missing. The data show over 200,000 clones, roughly nine tenths seen once. The CDR3 contains 13 residues. The germline CDR1 and CDR2 sequences are SNHLY and FYNNEI. V dropped 7 bases and J dropped 7; count of bases not matched to a gene: 7. This receptor was identified in a man aged 40-49 years with acute or convalescent COVID-19. The V and J genes are TRBV2 and TRBJ1-5; TRBD1 matches at 7 bases. The sample taken for sequencing was peripheral blood. CDR3 in DNA: TGTGCCAGCACTAACAGGGGAGACCAGCCCCAGCATTTT. Amino acid sequence: CASTNRGDQPQHF.